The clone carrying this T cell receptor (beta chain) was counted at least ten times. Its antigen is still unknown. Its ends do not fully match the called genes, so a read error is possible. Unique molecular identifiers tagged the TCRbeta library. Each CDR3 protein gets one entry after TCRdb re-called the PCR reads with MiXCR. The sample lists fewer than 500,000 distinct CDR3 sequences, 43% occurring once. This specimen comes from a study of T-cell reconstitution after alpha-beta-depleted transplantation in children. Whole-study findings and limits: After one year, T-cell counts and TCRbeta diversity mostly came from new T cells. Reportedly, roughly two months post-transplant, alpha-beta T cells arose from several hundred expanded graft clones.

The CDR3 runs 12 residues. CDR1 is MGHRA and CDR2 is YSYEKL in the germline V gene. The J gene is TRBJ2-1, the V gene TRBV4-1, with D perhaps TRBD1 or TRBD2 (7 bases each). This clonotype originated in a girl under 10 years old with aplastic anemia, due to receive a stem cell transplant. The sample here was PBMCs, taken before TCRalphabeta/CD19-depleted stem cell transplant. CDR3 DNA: TGTGCCAGCAGTCAGGGGGGGAATGAGCAGTTCTTC. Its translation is CASSQGGNEQFF.